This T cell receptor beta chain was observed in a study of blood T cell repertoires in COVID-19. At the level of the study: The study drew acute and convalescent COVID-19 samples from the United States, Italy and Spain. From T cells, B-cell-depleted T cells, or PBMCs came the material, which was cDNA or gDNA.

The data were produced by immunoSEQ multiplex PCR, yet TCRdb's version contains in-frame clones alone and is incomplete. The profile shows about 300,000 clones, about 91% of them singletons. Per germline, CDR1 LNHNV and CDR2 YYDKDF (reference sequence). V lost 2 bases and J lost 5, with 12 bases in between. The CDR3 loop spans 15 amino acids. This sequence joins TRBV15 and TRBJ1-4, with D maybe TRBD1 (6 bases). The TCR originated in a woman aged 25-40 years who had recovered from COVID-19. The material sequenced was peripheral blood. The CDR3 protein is CATSRRTVSNEKLFF. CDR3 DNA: TGTGCCACCAGCAGAAGGACAGTCTCGAATGAAAAACTGTTTTTT. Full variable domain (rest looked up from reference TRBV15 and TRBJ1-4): DAMVIQNPRYQVTQFGKPVTLSCSQTLNHNVMYWYQQKSSQAPKLLFHYYDKDFNNEADTPDNFQSRRPNTSFCFLDIRSPGLGDTAMYLCATSRRTVSNEKLFFGSGTQLSVL.